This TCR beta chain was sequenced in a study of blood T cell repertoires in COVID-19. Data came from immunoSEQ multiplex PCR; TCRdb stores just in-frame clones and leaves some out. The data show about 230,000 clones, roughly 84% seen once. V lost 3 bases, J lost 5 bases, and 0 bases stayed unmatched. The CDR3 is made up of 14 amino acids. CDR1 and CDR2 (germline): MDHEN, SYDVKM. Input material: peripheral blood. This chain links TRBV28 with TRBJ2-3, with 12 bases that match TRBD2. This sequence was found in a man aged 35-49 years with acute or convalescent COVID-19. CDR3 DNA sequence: TGTGCCAGCAGTTTGGGACTAGCGGGAGATACGCAGTATTTT. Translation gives CASSLGLAGDTQYF.